The clone carrying this TCR beta chain showed up just a few times. Its antigen remains unknown. V dropped 11 bases and J dropped 0; count of bases not matched to a gene: 4. Germline lookup yields CDR1 ENHRY and CDR2 SYGVKD. CDR3 length: 14 amino acids. These data come from a study of STAT3 mutations in large granular lymphocyte leukemia. Findings of the study overall: Variable sampling intervals and differing treatment regimens complicated linking therapy response to TCR clonal burden changes. All newly emerging clones after therapy were STAT3 wild type. In some patients, a small highly pathogenic clone possibly went undetected. Samples missed the first appearance of the clone. At least one immunodominant TCR beta clonotype appeared in every T-cell large granular lymphocyte leukemia patient.

Profiling relied on immunoSEQ multiplex PCR, and the TCRdb table lists in-frame clones only, not all of them. The sample contains 900 to 1,300 clones, approximately 59% of which appear only once. The sample taken for sequencing was PBMCs. The chain has TRBV10-3 and TRBJ1-5, with 10 bases lining up with TRBD1. This TCR came from a human donor with T large granular lymphocyte leukemia. Some clones in this sample may be carry-over from other donors' samples. The CDR3 nucleotides read TGTGCCGTAGGGACAGGGGATAGCAATCAGCCCCAGCATTTT. Its translation is CAVGTGDSNQPQHF.